Listed below are T cell receptor beta chains from one sample, sequenced in a study of cytomegalovirus exposure and HLA in healthy donors. Method: immunoSEQ multiplex PCR; TCRdb's copy keeps in-frame clones and lacks some. In the table there are 220,000 or so clones, over 75% of which are singletons. The material sequenced was PBMCs. The receptors here all came from a woman aged 18-30 years in good health and CMV-seropositive. Both conserved end residues are part of each CDR3. A D gene is named only where the DNA matches it firmly. A clone size is listed for some rows: how often the clone was seen (once, few, many), or a class if it is expanded.

>TRBV6-5|15|-|once|TRBJ1-5
CASSYSLASNQPQHF
TGTGCCAGCAGTTACTCTTTGGCCTCAAATCAGCCCCAGCATTTT
>TRBV2|16|-|-|TRBJ2-1
CASSPLADRTYNEQFF
TGTGCCAGCAGTCCCCTAGCTGATAGAACCTACAATGAGCAGTTCTTC
>TRBV28|20|TRBD2|-|TRBJ2-3
CASSFGWGLAAERWLDTQYF
TGTGCCAGCAGTTTTGGGTGGGGACTAGCGGCGGAGCGTTGGTTAGATACGCAGTATTTT
>TRBV25-1|13|-|-|TRBJ2-7
CASTPGSSYEQYF
TGTGCCAGCACCCCGGGAAGCTCCTACGAGCAGTACTTC
>TRBV27|19|TRBD1|-|TRBJ1-5
CASSNTGGAGHYSNQPQHF
TGTGCCAGCTCAAATACAGGGGGCGCTGGCCATTATAGCAATCAGCCCCAGCATTTT
>TRBV5-4|12|-|-|TRBJ2-2
CATRGNTGELFF
TGTGCCACCCGCGGGAACACCGGGGAGCTGTTTTTT
>TRBV5-1|14|-|-|TRBJ1-1
CASSSETLNTEAFF
TGCGCCAGCAGCTCCGAGACATTAAACACTGAAGCTTTCTTT
>TRBV27|14|-|-|TRBJ2-1
CASSLAANPNEQFF
TGTGCCAGCAGTTTAGCGGCCAACCCCAATGAGCAGTTCTTC
>TRBV10-3|15|TRBD2|-|TRBJ2-1
CAIRGTSGTYNEQFF
TGTGCCATCAGGGGGACTAGCGGGACCTACAATGAGCAGTTCTTC
>TRBV11-2|14|-|few|TRBJ1-2
CASSSNRAIYGYTF
TGTGCCAGCAGCTCCAACAGGGCCATCTATGGCTACACCTTC
>TRBV5-4|14|-|once|TRBJ2-7
CASSEGDLSYEQYF
TGTGCCAGCAGCGAGGGGGACCTTTCCTACGAGCAGTACTTC
>TRBV5-1|15|-|-|TRBJ1-1
CASTRGRSLNTEAFF
TGCGCCAGCACACGGGGAAGGAGCTTAAACACTGAAGCTTTCTTT
>TRBV11-2|14|-|-|TRBJ1-3
CASSLRSGQNTIYF
TGTGCCAGCAGCTTAAGGTCAGGACAAAACACCATATATTTT
>TRBV11-1|15|-|-|TRBJ2-7
CASAPGTGDSYEQYF
TGTGCCAGCGCCCCCGGGACTGGGGACTCCTACGAGCAGTACTTC
>TRBV11-2|17|-|-|TRBJ2-4
CASSLDHQGLAKNIQYF
TGTGCCAGCAGCTTAGATCATCAGGGATTAGCCAAAAACATTCAGTACTTC
>TRBV30|13|-|-|TRBJ1-3
CAYSDSSGNTIYF
TGTGCCTACTCGGACAGCTCTGGAAACACCATATATTTT
>TRBV7-2|15|-|-|TRBJ1-2
CASSLEPRVGYGYTF
TGTGCCAGCAGCTTAGAACCCAGGGTAGGCTATGGCTACACCTTC
>TRBV10-1|14|TRBD2|-|TRBJ2-1
CASSSSGRSGEQFF
TGCGCCAGCAGTTCTAGCGGGAGGTCTGGAGAGCAGTTCTTC
>TRBV6-5|15|TRBD1|-|TRBJ2-2
CASSYGQGSTGELFF
TGTGCCAGCAGTTACGGACAGGGGAGCACCGGGGAGCTGTTTTTT
>TRBV30|14|-|-|TRBJ2-1
CALLQGRTYNEQFF
TGTGCCTTATTACAGGGTCGAACCTACAATGAGCAGTTCTTC
>TRBV27|16|TRBD2|-|TRBJ2-7
CASSLASGSTTGEQYF
TGTGCCAGCAGTTTGGCTAGCGGGAGCACAACAGGCGAGCAGTACTTC
>TRBV4-2|17|TRBD2|-|TRBJ2-1
CASSPGTSGSSYNEQFF
TGTGCCAGCAGCCCGGGGACTAGCGGTAGCTCCTACAATGAGCAGTTCTTC
>TRBV13|14|TRBD1|-|TRBJ2-7
CASRPTGGAYEQYF
TGTGCCAGCAGACCCACAGGGGGCGCCTACGAGCAGTACTTC
>TRBV28|13|-|-|TRBJ1-2
CASSFLGEGGYTF
TGTGCCAGCAGTTTTTTGGGAGAAGGTGGCTACACCTTC
>TRBV4-1|16|TRBD2|-|TRBJ2-5
CASSQETSGVQETQYF
TGCGCCAGCAGCCAAGAAACTAGCGGAGTACAAGAGACCCAGTACTTC
>TRBV5-1|15|-|-|TRBJ2-7
CASSLNEGYSYEQYF
TGCGCCAGCAGCTTGAATGAGGGTTACTCCTACGAGCAGTACTTC
>TRBV30|14|TRBD2|-|TRBJ2-7
CAWNLAGVAYEQYF
TGTGCCTGGAATTTAGCGGGAGTGGCCTACGAGCAGTACTTC
>TRBV18|15|-|-|TRBJ2-5
CASSPPPGAGETQYF
TGTGCCAGCTCACCACCTCCAGGGGCCGGAGAGACCCAGTACTTC
>TRBV11-2|11|-|-|TRBJ2-7
CASSFTYEQYF
TGTGCCAGCAGCTTTACCTACGAGCAGTACTTC
>TRBV27|16|-|-|TRBJ1-2
CASSFGSETAPGGYTF
TGTGCCAGCAGTTTCGGCTCCGAGACAGCCCCTGGGGGCTACACCTTC
>TRBV19|13|-|-|TRBJ1-2
CASSIQGKSGYTF
TGTGCCAGTAGTATCCAGGGAAAGAGTGGCTACACCTTC
>TRBV28|14|TRBD1|-|TRBJ2-4
CASSIGTGGNIQYF
TGTGCCAGCAGTATCGGGACAGGGGGCAACATTCAGTACTTC
>TRBV7-6|15|TRBD1|-|TRBJ2-5
CASSLNRDRKETQYF
TGTGCCAGCAGCTTAAACCGGGACAGAAAAGAGACCCAGTACTTC
>TRBV5-4|15|TRBD2|-|TRBJ2-1
CASSFIAGAYNEQFF
TGTGCCAGCAGCTTTATAGCGGGAGCCTACAATGAGCAGTTCTTC
>TRBV28|14|TRBD1|-|TRBJ2-7
CASSAQGQGYEQYF
TGTGCCAGCAGTGCCCAGGGACAGGGCTACGAGCAGTACTTC
>TRBV5-1|15|-|-|TRBJ2-1
CASSLGRDYYNEQFF
TGCGCCAGCAGCTTGGGGCGGGATTACTACAATGAGCAGTTCTTC
>TRBV4-1|16|-|-|TRBJ1-5
CASSQAAGLGQQPQHF
TGCGCCAGCAGCCAAGCGGCAGGGTTGGGACAACAGCCCCAGCATTTT
>TRBV9|17|TRBD1|-|TRBJ2-1
CASSVSPGTGLYNEQFF
TGTGCCAGCAGCGTCTCCCCCGGGACAGGGCTCTACAATGAGCAGTTCTTC
>TRBV15|15|-|once|TRBJ2-1
CATSRAAEPYNEQFF
TGTGCCACCAGCAGAGCAGCGGAGCCCTACAATGAGCAGTTCTTC
>TRBV5-1|15|TRBD2|-|TRBJ2-2
CASSFSGSYTGELFF
TGCGCCAGCAGCTTTAGCGGGAGTTATACCGGGGAGCTGTTTTTT
>TRBV10-2|15|-|-|TRBJ2-7
CASSHQSQGTYEQYF
TGCGCCAGCAGCCACCAGAGCCAGGGTACCTACGAGCAGTACTTC
>TRBV27|14|TRBD1|-|TRBJ1-2
CASSLGQGDYGYTF
TGTGCCAGCAGCCTCGGACAGGGGGACTATGGCTACACCTTC
>TRBV7-2|13|-|-|TRBJ1-2
CASSPDITEGYTF
TGTGCCAGCAGCCCCGACATTACAGAGGGCTACACCTTC
>TRBV7-9|14|TRBD2|few|TRBJ2-1
CASAGAGGGNEQFF
TGTGCTTCCGCGGGCGCGGGAGGGGGGAATGAGCAGTTCTTC
>TRBV5-6|14|TRBD1|-|TRBJ1-2
CASSPDRVIYGYTF
TGTGCCAGCAGTCCAGACAGGGTGATCTATGGCTACACCTTC
>TRBV28|13|-|-|TRBJ2-2
CASSWTSTGELFF
TGTGCCAGCAGTTGGACAAGCACCGGGGAGCTGTTTTTT
>TRBV28|17|TRBD1|-|TRBJ1-2
CASSLSGRGRGFYGYTF
TGTGCCAGCAGTTTATCGGGCAGGGGGCGCGGATTCTATGGCTACACCTTC
>TRBV7-9|15|-|-|TRBJ1-1
CASSPNTGGNTEAFF
TGTGCCAGCAGCCCGAATACGGGGGGGAACACTGAAGCTTTCTTT
>TRBV28|15|TRBD2|-|TRBJ2-1
CASRFSGSQYNEQFF
TGTGCCAGCAGATTTAGCGGGAGCCAATACAATGAGCAGTTCTTC
>TRBV9|16|TRBD2|-|TRBJ2-2
CASSVGAGGNTGELFF
TGTGCCAGCAGCGTAGGAGCGGGAGGGAACACCGGGGAGCTGTTTTTT
>TRBV7-2|14|-|-|TRBJ1-2
CASSLEAGYYGYTF
TGTGCCAGCAGCTTAGAGGCAGGGTATTATGGCTACACCTTC
>TRBV9|15|TRBD1|-|TRBJ2-1
CASSASGLTGAEQFF
TGTGCCAGCAGCGCCTCGGGTTTAACAGGGGCTGAGCAGTTCTTC
>TRBV5-1|16|TRBD2|-|TRBJ2-1
CASSTVAGGLGNEQFF
TGCGCCAGCAGCACAGTAGCGGGAGGGTTAGGAAATGAGCAGTTCTTC
>TRBV10-2|13|-|-|TRBJ2-3
CASSDRSADTQYF
TGCGCCAGCAGTGACCGATCGGCAGATACGCAGTATTTT